This T cell receptor beta chain was profiled in a study of cytomegalovirus exposure and HLA in healthy donors listed by TCRdb under 2017. Study-wide context: According to a later analysis, one platform produced both the roughly 110 validation repertoires and the 700 or so repertoires of the first cohort. Along with the 666-subject first cohort, a separate validation cohort of about 110 different subjects was used. To predict cytomegalovirus infection status, the study brought together high-throughput TCR immunosequencing, statistical association of individual TCRs with disease status, and machine learning. The study aimed to test whether signatures of past pathogen exposure could be identified by cataloging public T cell receptors.

Note on this clone: Its antigen specificity is not known. The record has no base qualities; no much larger clone is one base away.

Points the paper makes about the study in general: A later analysis lacked HLA typing for the validation cohort, so it scored co-occurrence in that cohort across all 110 or so repertoires. A total of about 150 TCR beta chains were listed by the study as associated with cytomegalovirus. Three of the identified cytomegalovirus-associated TCR beta chains were confirmed in vitro to be specific for cytomegalovirus antigens. The authors suggested that the approach could potentially be generalized to other disease states and immunological phenotypes. While some public TCRs were present in many individuals, most TCR sequences turned up only very rarely across donors. Cytomegalovirus status was reported to be diagnosed by the classifier with high specificity and sensitivity in both the original and validation cohorts. Of the cluster scores, approximately 94% were above 0 in a later analysis, which found that TCRs clustered in the first cohort also tended to co-occur in the 120 or so validation repertoires.

The method behind the library was the immunoSEQ multiplex PCR assay. On the study's bioinformatics: A statistical classification framework was built to diagnose cytomegalovirus status from the catalog of TCR beta chain sequences. The clones in this table, taken by TCRdb from immuneACCESS, are in-frame only. Not every clone is retained; where verified, under half of the shortfall comes from an unresolved V gene, and the cause of the rest is unknown. Clone size and V and J calls were adopted from that table, with D and trimming inferred from the DNA. Present in this sample are 200,000 to 250,000 clones, over 80% of which were seen just once. Clones ranked in the top ten supply 11% to 15% of the sample. Separate from the approximately 700-subject first cohort, the validation cohort of 95 to 150 subjects was the group to which the donors belonged. The source of this sequence is a woman in her twenties or thirties in good health and CMV-seropositive. The sample comprised PBMCs.

This receptor has the CDR3 CSADREGMNTEAFF. The DNA sequence is as follows: TGCAGCGCGGACAGGGAGGGGATGAACACTGAAGCTTTCTTT. This receptor chain uses TRBV29-1 and TRBJ1-1; TRBD1 matches 8 bases in the middle. From cysteine to phenylalanine, the CDR3 is 14 amino acids long. Solely the CDR3 DNA is kept, with 42 bases framed from the first base. Based on the germline V gene, the CDR1 and CDR2 sequences are SQVTM and ANQGSEA. At the junction V is shortened by 7 bases and J by 0 bases; bases outside the gene matches: 7.